This T cell receptor (beta chain) appears in the sequencing data of a study of identical twins. Points from the study as a whole: A lower insertion count was a feature of abundant cord blood beta clonotypes, with no such feature in memory repertoires. Its conclusions, products of cross-sectional statistical analysis, did not come from following the same donors.

The CDR3 has 15 amino acids. Only healthy Caucasians were enrolled as donors. Template switching (which added a universal primer site) was used, and cDNA carried unique molecular identifiers. Via MiXCR, TCRdb re-called the 5' RACE reads, giving one row per CDR3 protein. Among some 560,000 distinct CDR3 sequences listed, 7.5% to 10% were seen once. With regard to this clonotype: What it recognizes is unknown. A read error may account for a junction end that differs from germline.

The same data also contributed to another study, on yellow fever vaccine responses in identical twins.

The sequence was obtained from a woman aged 18-30 years in good health. Sample: PBMCs. J is TRBJ2-3 and V is TRBV12-3 or TRBV12-4, with 8 bases fitting TRBD2. In DNA form, the CDR3 reads TGTGCCAGCAGTGTAGCGGGGCTTAGCACAGATACGCAGTATTTT. This translates into CASSVAGLSTDTQYF.